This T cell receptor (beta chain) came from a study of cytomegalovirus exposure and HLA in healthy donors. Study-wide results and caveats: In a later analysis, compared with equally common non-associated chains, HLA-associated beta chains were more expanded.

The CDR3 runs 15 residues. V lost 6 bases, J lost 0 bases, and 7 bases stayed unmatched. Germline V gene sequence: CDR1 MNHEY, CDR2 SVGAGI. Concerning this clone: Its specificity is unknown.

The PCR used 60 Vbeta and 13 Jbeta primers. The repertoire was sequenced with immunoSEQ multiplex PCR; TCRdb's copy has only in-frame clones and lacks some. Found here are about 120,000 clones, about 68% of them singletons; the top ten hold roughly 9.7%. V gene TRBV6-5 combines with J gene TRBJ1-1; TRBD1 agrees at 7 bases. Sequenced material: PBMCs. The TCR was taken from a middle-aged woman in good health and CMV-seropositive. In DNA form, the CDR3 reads TGTGCCAGCAGGGTCGCAGGGGGAATGAACACTGAAGCTTTCTTT. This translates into CASRVAGGMNTEAFF.